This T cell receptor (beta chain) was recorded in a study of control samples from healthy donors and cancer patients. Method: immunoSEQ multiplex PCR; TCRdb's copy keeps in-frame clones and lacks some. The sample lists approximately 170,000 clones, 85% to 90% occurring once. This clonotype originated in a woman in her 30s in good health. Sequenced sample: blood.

The CDR3 sequence is CASSIPGGQPQHF. In DNA form, the CDR3 reads TGTGCCAGTAGTATACCAGGGGGACAGCCCCAGCATTTT. The chain has TRBV19 and TRBJ1-5, with 7 positions matching TRBD1. The length of the CDR3 is 13 residues. V lost 2 bases to trimming and J lost 7 bases; unmatched junction nucleotides: 2. Germline V gene data show CDR1 as LNHDA and CDR2 as SQIVND (reference sequence).